The rows below give T cell receptor beta chains drawn from one sample of a study of cytomegalovirus exposure and HLA in healthy donors. Method: immunoSEQ multiplex PCR; TCRdb's copy keeps in-frame clones and lacks some. This sample has approximately 150,000 clones, with roughly 80% found just once. Material: PBMCs. These receptors all come from a human donor in good health. Both conserved end residues are part of each CDR3. The order of the fields is V gene, D gene, J gene, clone size, CDR3 protein, CDR3 DNA. D genes are given only for firm matches. The size entry is marked missing in some rows and otherwise reads once, few, many or a size class.

TRBV7-3	TRBD2	TRBJ2-7	NA	CASSEGLAGDEQYF	TGTGCCAGCAGCGAGGGACTAGCGGGGGACGAGCAGTACTTC
TRBV2	NA	TRBJ1-1	NA	CASKSGPNTEAFF	TGTGCCAGCAAGTCAGGGCCGAACACTGAAGCTTTCTTT
TRBV6-4	TRBD1	TRBJ2-1	once	CASSQGTGGWNEQFF	TGTGCCAGCAGCCAAGGGACAGGGGGCTGGAATGAGCAGTTCTTC
TRBV10-3	NA	TRBJ2-7	NA	CAISQISYEQYF	TGTGCCATCAGCCAGATCTCCTACGAGCAGTACTTC
TRBV5-6	TRBD1	TRBJ1-2	NA	CASSLGQGVYGYTF	TGTGCCAGCAGCTTGGGACAGGGTGTGTATGGCTACACCTTC
TRBV7-7	TRBD2	TRBJ2-5	NA	CASSLGSRGAPKETQYF	TGTGCCAGCAGCCTTGGATCGCGGGGGGCACCAAAAGAGACCCAGTACTTC
TRBV5-4	NA	TRBJ2-1	NA	CASSLDARAQFF	TGTGCCAGCAGCTTGGATGCCCGCGCGCAGTTCTTC
TRBV4-1	NA	TRBJ2-4	NA	CASSQGLGGAGIQYF	TGCGCCAGCAGCCAAGGCCTAGGAGGGGCGGGCATTCAGTACTTC
TRBV7-2	NA	TRBJ2-7	NA	CASSFLPGEQYF	TGTGCCAGCAGCTTTCTGCCGGGCGAGCAGTACTTC
TRBV5-1	TRBD1	TRBJ1-1	NA	CASSSTGLLNTEAFF	TGCGCCAGCAGCTCGACAGGGCTACTGAACACTGAAGCTTTCTTT
TRBV27	NA	TRBJ2-7	NA	CASSTSRSGYEQYF	TGTGCCAGCAGTACAAGCAGATCCGGGTACGAGCAGTACTTC
TRBV6-5	TRBD1	TRBJ1-2	NA	CASSHQGARDYGYTF	TGTGCCAGCAGCCACCAGGGGGCTCGAGACTATGGCTACACCTTC
TRBV10-3	TRBD2	TRBJ2-3	NA	CAISGDSGGVTDTQYF	TGTGCCATCAGTGGGGATAGCGGGGGGGTAACAGATACGCAGTATTTT
TRBV4-1	NA	TRBJ1-5	NA	CASSPSEVGGYSNQPQHF	TGCGCCAGCAGCCCGTCGGAGGTCGGTGGGTATAGCAATCAGCCCCAGCATTTT
TRBV4-3	NA	TRBJ2-6	NA	CASSQDLQGSGSGANVLTF	TGCGCCAGCAGCCAAGATCTTCAGGGGAGTGGCTCTGGGGCCAACGTCCTGACTTTC
TRBV7-7	NA	TRBJ2-7	few	CASSLDRSSYEQYF	TGTGCCAGCAGCTTAGATCGGAGCTCCTACGAGCAGTACTTC
TRBV9	TRBD2	TRBJ2-2	NA	CASSVELAGFANTGELFF	TGTGCCAGCAGCGTAGAACTAGCGGGGTTCGCGAACACCGGGGAGCTGTTTTTT
TRBV9	NA	TRBJ1-2	NA	CASSAPTGMGGYTF	TGTGCCAGCAGCGCCCCTACAGGGATGGGCGGCTACACCTTC
TRBV9	NA	TRBJ2-7	NA	CASSVGPQTGSYEQYF	TGTGCCAGCAGCGTTGGACCTCAAACGGGGAGCTACGAGCAGTACTTC
TRBV28	TRBD2	TRBJ2-2	NA	CASRTGGEGTGELFF	TGTGCCAGCAGAACGGGGGGGGAAGGTACCGGGGAGCTGTTTTTT
TRBV4-3	NA	TRBJ2-7	NA	CASSQEPSYEQYF	TGCGCCAGCAGCCAAGAGCCCAGTTACGAGCAGTACTTC
TRBV9	TRBD1	TRBJ2-1	NA	CASSTRTGAYDNEQFF	TGTGCCAGCAGCACCAGGACAGGGGCCTACGACAATGAGCAGTTCTTC
TRBV20-1	NA	TRBJ1-3	once	CSAPLGNTIYF	TGCAGTGCTCCACTTGGAAACACCATATATTTT
TRBV9	NA	TRBJ2-1	NA	CASSGGQNEQFF	TGTGCCAGCAGCGGAGGACAGAATGAGCAGTTCTTC
TRBV19	TRBD2	TRBJ2-2	many	CASSFSGDNTGELFF	TGTGCCTCAAGCTTCAGCGGGGATAACACCGGGGAGCTGTTTTTT
TRBV5-6	NA	TRBJ2-7	NA	CASSSRVFYEQYF	TGTGCCAGCAGCTCCAGGGTTTTCTACGAGCAGTACTTC
TRBV2	TRBD2	TRBJ2-3	NA	CASSEPLAGGTDTQYF	TGTGCCAGCAGTGAACCTTTAGCGGGGGGCACAGATACGCAGTATTTT
TRBV19	NA	TRBJ1-5	NA	CASSSQGGQPQHF	TGTGCCAGTAGTTCCCAGGGAGGGCAGCCCCAGCATTTT
TRBV6-5	TRBD1	TRBJ2-3	once	CASSYDRATDTQYF	TGTGCCAGCAGTTACGACAGGGCCACAGATACGCAGTATTTT
TRBV7-9	NA	TRBJ2-2	NA	CASSQDSYTGELFF	TGTGCCAGCAGCCAGGACAGCTACACCGGGGAGCTGTTTTTT
TRBV27	TRBD1	TRBJ2-3	few	CAIGQGPDTQYF	TGTGCCATAGGACAGGGCCCAGATACGCAGTATTTT
TRBV5-5	NA	TRBJ1-6	NA	CASSLGFGTLRSPLHF	TGTGCCAGCAGCTTGGGTTTCGGGACATTGAGGTCACCCCTCCACTTT
TRBV9	NA	TRBJ2-5	NA	CASSLRDFRGETQYF	TGTGCCAGCAGCCTCCGGGACTTTAGGGGAGAGACCCAGTACTTC
TRBV7-6	TRBD1	TRBJ2-1	NA	CASSRDRGSYNEQFF	TGTGCCAGCAGCCGCGACAGGGGATCCTACAATGAGCAGTTCTTC
TRBV4-1	TRBD2	TRBJ2-1	few	CASSQDGGSGVNEQFF	TGCGCCAGCAGCCAAGATGGAGGTAGCGGGGTGAATGAGCAGTTCTTC
TRBV11-2	TRBD1	TRBJ2-7	few	CASSLDQGLGQEYEQYF	TGTGCCAGCAGCTTAGATCAGGGGCTGGGACAGGAGTACGAGCAGTACTTC
TRBV11-3	TRBD1	TRBJ2-3	NA	CASSGWTGGFTDTQYF	TGTGCCAGCAGCGGGTGGACAGGGGGCTTCACAGATACGCAGTATTTT
TRBV12-5	NA	TRBJ1-4	many	CASGVLQGATNEKLFF	TGTGCTAGTGGTGTCCTACAGGGAGCAACTAATGAAAAACTGTTTTTT
TRBV21-1	NA	TRBJ1-3	once	CASSKGSRGNTIYF	TGTGCCAGCAGCAAAGGGTCCCGGGGAAACACCATATATTTT
TRBV9	NA	TRBJ1-1	NA	CASSVEGVGTEAFF	TGTGCCAGCAGCGTAGAGGGGGTTGGCACTGAAGCTTTCTTT
TRBV29-1	NA	TRBJ1-1	few	CSGQNTEAFF	TGCAGCGGACAGAACACTGAAGCTTTCTTT
TRBV9	TRBD2	TRBJ2-5	NA	CASSGQIGLAGKETQYF	TGTGCCAGCAGCGGTCAAATTGGACTAGCGGGGAAAGAGACCCAGTACTTC
TRBV2	TRBD1	TRBJ1-1	once	CAGSGTGTLFTEAFF	TGTGCCGGCTCCGGGACAGGGACCTTATTCACTGAAGCTTTCTTT
TRBV5-1	TRBD2	TRBJ2-5	NA	CASSLFSGDQETQYF	TGCGCCAGCAGCTTGTTTAGCGGGGATCAAGAGACCCAGTACTTC
TRBV19	TRBD1	TRBJ2-5	NA	CASSIVGGVETQYF	TGTGCCAGTAGTATAGTAGGGGGCGTTGAGACCCAGTACTTC
TRBV19	NA	TRBJ1-1	NA	CASSILKTGFGDTEAFF	TGTGCCAGTAGTATCTTAAAAACAGGGTTCGGGGACACTGAAGCTTTCTTT
TRBV4-3	TRBD2	TRBJ2-5	NA	CASSHQLAYQETQYF	TGCGCCAGCAGCCATCAACTAGCGTACCAAGAGACCCAGTACTTC
TRBV7-2	TRBD1	TRBJ1-5	NA	CASSPPRDRGTYQPQHF	TGTGCCAGCAGCCCCCCACGGGACAGGGGGACATATCAGCCCCAGCATTTT
TRBV6-1	NA	TRBJ1-2	NA	CASSFGTRVVTF	TGTGCCAGCTCTTTCGGGACACGCGTCGTCACCTTC
TRBV7-2	NA	TRBJ2-3	NA	CASRYTGISTDTQYF	TGTGCCAGCAGGTATACAGGGATTAGCACAGATACGCAGTATTTT
TRBV27	NA	TRBJ2-3	NA	CASSLDFGVSTDTQYF	TGTGCCAGCAGTTTAGATTTCGGAGTGAGCACAGATACGCAGTATTTT
TRBV10-3	NA	TRBJ2-7	once	CAISEGTRVEQYF	TGTGCCATCAGTGAGGGGACAAGGGTCGAGCAGTACTTC
TRBV5-4	NA	TRBJ1-6	NA	CASSLYTSYNSPLHF	TGTGCCAGCAGCTTGTACACCTCCTATAATTCACCCCTCCACTTT
TRBV10-3	NA	TRBJ1-5	NA	CAISDVRDQPQHF	TGTGCCATCAGTGATGTTCGGGATCAGCCCCAGCATTTT
TRBV27	TRBD1	TRBJ1-1	NA	CASSLSYGQVNTEAFF	TGTGCCAGCAGTTTATCCTATGGACAGGTGAACACTGAAGCTTTCTTT
TRBV27	NA	TRBJ2-2	NA	CASSFGANTGELFF	TGTGCCAGCAGTTTCGGAGCGAACACCGGGGAGCTGTTTTTT